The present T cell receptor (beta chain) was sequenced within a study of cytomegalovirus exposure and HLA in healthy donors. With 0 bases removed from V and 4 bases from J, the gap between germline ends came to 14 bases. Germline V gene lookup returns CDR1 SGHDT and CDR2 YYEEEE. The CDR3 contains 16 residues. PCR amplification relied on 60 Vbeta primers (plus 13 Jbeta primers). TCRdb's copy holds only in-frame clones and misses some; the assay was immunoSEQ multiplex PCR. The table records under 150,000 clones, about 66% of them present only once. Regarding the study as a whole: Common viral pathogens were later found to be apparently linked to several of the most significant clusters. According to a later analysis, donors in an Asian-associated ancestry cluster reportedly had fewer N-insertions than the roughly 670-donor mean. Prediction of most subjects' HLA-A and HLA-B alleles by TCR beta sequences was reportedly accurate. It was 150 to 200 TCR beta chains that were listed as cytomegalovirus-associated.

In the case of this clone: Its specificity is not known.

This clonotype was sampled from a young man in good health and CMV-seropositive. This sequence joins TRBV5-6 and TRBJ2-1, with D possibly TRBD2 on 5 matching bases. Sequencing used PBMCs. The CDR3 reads CASSLGAGVNYNEQFF. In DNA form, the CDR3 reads TGTGCCAGCAGCTTGGGGGCGGGCGTTAATTACAATGAGCAGTTCTTC.